The count of the clone carrying this T cell receptor beta chain is one. The antigen remains undetermined. It was at deep level that the assay was run. The assay was immunoSEQ multiplex PCR, and TCRdb's table has in-frame clones only and misses some. Of roughly 2 million clones listed, about 95% are singletons. The record originates from a study of shared clonotypes between healthy human individuals. Germline V gene lookup returns CDR1 SGHRS and CDR2 YFSETQ. Trimming cost V 2 bases and J 4 bases; bases outside gene matches: 8. The length of the CDR3 is 15 residues. The donors, healthy adults who were HIV-negative, had experienced no recent acute infections or vaccinations. Every donor, a Caucasian adult, lived in Nashville, Tennessee. Findings and limits, study-wide: Investigators expected sequencing depth to affect clonotype sharing among donors.

The origin of this receptor is a man aged 18 to 29 in good health. V gene TRBV5-1 combines with J gene TRBJ1-1; 7 bases agree with TRBD1. The material sequenced was naive CD4+ T cells sorted from blood. Sample subset: CD45RA+ positively selected. The CDR3: CASSFSSGQSTEAFF. CDR3 nucleotide sequence: TGCGCCAGCAGCTTCTCTTCGGGACAGAGCACTGAAGCTTTCTTT.